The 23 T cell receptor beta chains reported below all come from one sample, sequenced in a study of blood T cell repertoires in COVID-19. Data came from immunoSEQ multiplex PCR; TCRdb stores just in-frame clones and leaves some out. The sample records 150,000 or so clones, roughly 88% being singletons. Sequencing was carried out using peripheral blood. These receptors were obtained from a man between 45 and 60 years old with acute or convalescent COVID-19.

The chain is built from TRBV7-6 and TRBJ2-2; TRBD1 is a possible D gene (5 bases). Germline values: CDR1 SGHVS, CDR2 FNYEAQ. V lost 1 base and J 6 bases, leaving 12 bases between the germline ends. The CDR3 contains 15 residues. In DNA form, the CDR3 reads TGTGCCAGCAGCTTAGACGTCAGGGCGGCCGGGGAGCTGTTTTTT. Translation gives CASSLDVRAAGELFF. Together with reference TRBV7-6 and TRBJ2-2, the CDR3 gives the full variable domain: GAGVSQSPRYKVTKRGQDVALRCDPISGHVSLYWYRQALGQGPEFLTYFNYEAQQDKSGLPNDRFSAERPEGSISTLTIQRTEQRDSAMYRCASSLDVRAAGELFFGEGSRLTVL.

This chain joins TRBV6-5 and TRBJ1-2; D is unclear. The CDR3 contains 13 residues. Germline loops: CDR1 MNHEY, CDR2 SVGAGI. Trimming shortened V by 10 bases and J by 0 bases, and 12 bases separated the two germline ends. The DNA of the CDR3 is TGTGCCACCCGAGGTTGGGCTAACTATGGCTACACCTTC. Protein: CATRGWANYGYTF.

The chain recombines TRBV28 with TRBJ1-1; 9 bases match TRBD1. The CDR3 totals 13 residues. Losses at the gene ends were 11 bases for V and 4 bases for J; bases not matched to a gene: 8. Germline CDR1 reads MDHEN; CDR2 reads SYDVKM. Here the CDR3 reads CASGTGSFTEAFF. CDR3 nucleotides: TGTGCCTCCGGGACAGGGTCGTTCACTGAAGCTTTCTTT.

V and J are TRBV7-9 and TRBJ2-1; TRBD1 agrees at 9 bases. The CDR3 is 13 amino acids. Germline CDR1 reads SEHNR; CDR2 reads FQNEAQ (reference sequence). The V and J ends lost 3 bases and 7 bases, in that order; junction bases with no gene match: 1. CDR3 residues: CASSLGQGNEQFF. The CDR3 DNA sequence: TGTGCCAGCAGCTTGGGACAGGGAAATGAGCAGTTCTTC.

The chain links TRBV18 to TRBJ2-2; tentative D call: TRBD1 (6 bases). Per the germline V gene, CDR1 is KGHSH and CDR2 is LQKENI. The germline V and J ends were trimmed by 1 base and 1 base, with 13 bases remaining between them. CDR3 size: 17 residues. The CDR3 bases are TGTGCCAGCTCACCACGGGGTCAGGGGCAGAACACCGGGGAGCTGTTTTTT. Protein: CASSPRGQGQNTGELFF.

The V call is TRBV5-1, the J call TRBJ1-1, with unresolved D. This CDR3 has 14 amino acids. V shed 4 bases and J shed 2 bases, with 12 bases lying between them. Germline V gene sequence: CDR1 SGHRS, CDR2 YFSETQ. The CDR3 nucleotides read TGCGCCAGCAGCATACCCCGGGATAACACTGAAGCTTTCTTT. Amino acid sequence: CASSIPRDNTEAFF.

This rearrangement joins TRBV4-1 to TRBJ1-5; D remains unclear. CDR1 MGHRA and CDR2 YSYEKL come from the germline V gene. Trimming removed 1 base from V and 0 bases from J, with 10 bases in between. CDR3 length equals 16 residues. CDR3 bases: TGCGCCAGCAGCCAAGTTGCGGGATATAGCAATCAGCCCCAGCATTTT. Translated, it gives CASSQVAGYSNQPQHF.

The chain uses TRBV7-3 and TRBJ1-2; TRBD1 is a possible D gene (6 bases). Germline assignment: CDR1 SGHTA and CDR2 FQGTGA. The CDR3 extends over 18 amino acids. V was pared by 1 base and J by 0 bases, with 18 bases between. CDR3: CASSLIGGSGSANYGYTF. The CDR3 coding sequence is TGTGCCAGCAGCTTAATTGGGGGCTCGGGCAGCGCTAACTATGGCTACACCTTC.

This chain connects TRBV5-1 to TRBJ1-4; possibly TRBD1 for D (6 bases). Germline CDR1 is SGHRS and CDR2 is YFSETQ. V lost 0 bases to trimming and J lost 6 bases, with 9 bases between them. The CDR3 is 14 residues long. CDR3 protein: CASSLGEGDEKLFF. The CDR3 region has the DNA TGCGCCAGCAGCTTGGGAGAGGGGGATGAAAAACTGTTTTTT.

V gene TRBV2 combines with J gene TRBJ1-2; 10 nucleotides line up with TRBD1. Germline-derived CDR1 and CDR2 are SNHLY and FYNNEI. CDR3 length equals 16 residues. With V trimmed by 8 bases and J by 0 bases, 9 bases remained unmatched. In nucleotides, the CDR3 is TGTGCCAGCCCCCGGGACAGGGGTAGCCCTAACTATGGCTACACCTTC. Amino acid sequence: CASPRDRGSPNYGYTF.

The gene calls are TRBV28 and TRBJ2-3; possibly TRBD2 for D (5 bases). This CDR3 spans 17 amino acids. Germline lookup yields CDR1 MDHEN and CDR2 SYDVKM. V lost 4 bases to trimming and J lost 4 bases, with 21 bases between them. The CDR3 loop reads CASSSPRIGGSADTQYF. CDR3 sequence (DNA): TGTGCCAGCAGTTCCCCTCGGATAGGAGGCTCCGCAGATACGCAGTATTTT.

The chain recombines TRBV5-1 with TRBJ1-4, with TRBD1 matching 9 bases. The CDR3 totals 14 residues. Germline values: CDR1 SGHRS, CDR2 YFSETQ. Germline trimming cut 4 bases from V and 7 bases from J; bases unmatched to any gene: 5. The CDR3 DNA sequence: TGCGCCAGCAGCCTGGACAGGGGTGTTGAAAAACTGTTTTTT. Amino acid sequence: CASSLDRGVEKLFF.

CDR3 DNA: TGTGCCAGCTCACCGACAGGGTTGAACACTGAAGCTTTCTTT. Its translation: CASSPTGLNTEAFF. The chain couples TRBV18 to TRBJ1-1; 7 bases align to TRBD1. Germline V gives CDR1 KGHSH, CDR2 LQKENI. Germline trimming cut 3 bases from V and 0 bases from J; bases unmatched to any gene: 1. CDR3 length: 14 amino acids.

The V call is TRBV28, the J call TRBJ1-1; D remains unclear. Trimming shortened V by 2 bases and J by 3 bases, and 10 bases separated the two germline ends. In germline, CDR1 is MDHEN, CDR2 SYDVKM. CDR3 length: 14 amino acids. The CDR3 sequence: CASSLRSRDTEAFF. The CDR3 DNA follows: TGTGCCAGCAGTTTACGGAGCCGAGACACTGAAGCTTTCTTT.

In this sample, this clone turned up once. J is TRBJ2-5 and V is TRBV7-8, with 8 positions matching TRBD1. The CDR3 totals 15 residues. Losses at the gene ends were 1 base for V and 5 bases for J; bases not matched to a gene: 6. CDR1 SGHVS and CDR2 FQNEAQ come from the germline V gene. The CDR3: CASSLVSRQGETQYF. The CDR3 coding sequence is TGTGCCAGCAGCTTAGTCAGCCGACAGGGGGAGACCCAGTACTTC.

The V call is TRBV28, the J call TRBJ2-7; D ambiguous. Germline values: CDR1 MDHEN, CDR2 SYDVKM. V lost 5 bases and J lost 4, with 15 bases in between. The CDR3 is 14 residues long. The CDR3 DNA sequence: TGTGCCAGCAGTCCTACCCCCACCGCGTACGAGCAGTACTTC. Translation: CASSPTPTAYEQYF.

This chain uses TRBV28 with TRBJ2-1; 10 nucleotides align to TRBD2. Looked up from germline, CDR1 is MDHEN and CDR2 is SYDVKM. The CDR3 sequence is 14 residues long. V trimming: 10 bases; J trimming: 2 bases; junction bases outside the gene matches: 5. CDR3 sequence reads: CAILAGQPYNEQFF. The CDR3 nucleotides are TGTGCCATACTAGCGGGACAGCCCTACAATGAGCAGTTCTTC. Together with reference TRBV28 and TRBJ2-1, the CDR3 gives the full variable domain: DVKVTQSSRYLVKRTGEKVFLECVQDMDHENMFWYRQDPGLGLRLIYFSYDVKMKEKGDIPEGYSVSREKKERFSLILESASTNQTSMYLCAILAGQPYNEQFFGPGTRLTVL.

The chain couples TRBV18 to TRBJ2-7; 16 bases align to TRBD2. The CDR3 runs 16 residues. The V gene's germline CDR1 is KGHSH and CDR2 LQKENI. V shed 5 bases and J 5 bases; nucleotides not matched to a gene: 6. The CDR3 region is CASSWGLAGGNDEQYF. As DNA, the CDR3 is TGTGCCAGCTCATGGGGACTAGCGGGAGGGAACGACGAGCAGTACTTC.

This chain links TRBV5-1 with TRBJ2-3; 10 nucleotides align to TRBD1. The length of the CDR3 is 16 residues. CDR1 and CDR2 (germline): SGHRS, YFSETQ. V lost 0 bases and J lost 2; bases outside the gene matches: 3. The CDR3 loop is CASSLVGQGDTDTQYF. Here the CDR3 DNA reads TGCGCCAGCAGCTTGGTAGGACAGGGGGACACAGATACGCAGTATTTT.

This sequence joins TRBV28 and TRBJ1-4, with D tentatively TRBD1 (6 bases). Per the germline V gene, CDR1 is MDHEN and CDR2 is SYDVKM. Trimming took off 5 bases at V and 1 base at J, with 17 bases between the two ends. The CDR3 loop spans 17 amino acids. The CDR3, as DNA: TGTGCCAGCAGTACCTACTTCACAGGGATAACTAATGAAAAACTGTTTTTT. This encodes CASSTYFTGITNEKLFF. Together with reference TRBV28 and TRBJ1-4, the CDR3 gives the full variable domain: DVKVTQSSRYLVKRTGEKVFLECVQDMDHENMFWYRQDPGLGLRLIYFSYDVKMKEKGDIPEGYSVSREKKERFSLILESASTNQTSMYLCASSTYFTGITNEKLFFGSGTQLSVL.

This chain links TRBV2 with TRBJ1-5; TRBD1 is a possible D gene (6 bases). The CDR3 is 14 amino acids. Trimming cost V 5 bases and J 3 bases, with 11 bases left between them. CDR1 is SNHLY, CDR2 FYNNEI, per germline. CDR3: CASSLQGHNQPQHF. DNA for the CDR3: TGTGCCAGCAGTCTTCAGGGGCACAATCAGCCCCAGCATTTT. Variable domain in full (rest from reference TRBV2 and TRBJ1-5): EPEVTQTPSHQVTQMGQEVILRCVPISNHLYFYWYRQILGQKVEFLVSFYNNEISEKSEIFDDQFSVERPDGSNFTLKIRSTKLEDSAMYFCASSLQGHNQPQHFGDGTRLSIL.

The CDR3 sequence: CASSLEPAGREQPQHF. The CDR3 bases are TGCGCCAGCAGCTTGGAGCCAGCGGGGAGAGAGCAGCCCCAGCATTTT. The chain uses TRBV5-1 and TRBJ1-5, with unresolved D. This CDR3 region has 16 residues. Germline CDR1 SGHRS, CDR2 YFSETQ. Trimming took 0 bases from V and 7 from J, leaving 17 bases between them. The complete variable domain, with remaining parts taken from reference TRBV5-1 and TRBJ1-5, reads KAGVTQTPRYLIKTRGQQVTLSCSPISGHRSVSWYQQTPGQGLQFLFEYFSETQRNKGNFPGRFSGRQFSNSRSEMNVSTLELGDSALYLCASSLEPAGREQPQHFGDGTRLSIL.

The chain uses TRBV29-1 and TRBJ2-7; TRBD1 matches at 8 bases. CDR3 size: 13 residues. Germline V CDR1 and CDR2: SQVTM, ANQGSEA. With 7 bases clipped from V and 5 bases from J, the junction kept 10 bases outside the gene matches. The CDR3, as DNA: TGCAGCGGGACAGGGCCCACATGGGACGAGCAGTACTTC. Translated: CSGTGPTWDEQYF.